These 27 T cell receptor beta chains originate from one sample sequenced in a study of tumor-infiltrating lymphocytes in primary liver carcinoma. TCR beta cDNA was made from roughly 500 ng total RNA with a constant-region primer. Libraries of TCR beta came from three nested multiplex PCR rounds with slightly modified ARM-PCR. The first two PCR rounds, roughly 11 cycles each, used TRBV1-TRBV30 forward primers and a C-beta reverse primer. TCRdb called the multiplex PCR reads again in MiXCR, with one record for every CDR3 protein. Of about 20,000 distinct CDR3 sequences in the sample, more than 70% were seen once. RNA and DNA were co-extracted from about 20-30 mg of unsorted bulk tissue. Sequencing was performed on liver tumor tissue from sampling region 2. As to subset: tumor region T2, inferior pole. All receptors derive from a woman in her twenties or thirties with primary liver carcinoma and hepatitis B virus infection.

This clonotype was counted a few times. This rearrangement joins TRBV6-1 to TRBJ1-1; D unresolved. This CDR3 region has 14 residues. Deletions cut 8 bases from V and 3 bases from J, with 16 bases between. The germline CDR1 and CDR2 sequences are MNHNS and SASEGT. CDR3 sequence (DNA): TGTGCCAGCGGTGTTGACAAGGAGTACACTGAAGCTTTCTTT. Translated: CASGVDKEYTEAFF.

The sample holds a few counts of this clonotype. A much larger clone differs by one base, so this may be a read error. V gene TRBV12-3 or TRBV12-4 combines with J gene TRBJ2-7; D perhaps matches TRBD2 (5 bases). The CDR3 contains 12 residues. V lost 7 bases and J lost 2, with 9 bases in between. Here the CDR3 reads CASNALAYEQYF. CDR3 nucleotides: TGTGCCAGCAATGCACTAGCCTACGAGCAGTACTTC.

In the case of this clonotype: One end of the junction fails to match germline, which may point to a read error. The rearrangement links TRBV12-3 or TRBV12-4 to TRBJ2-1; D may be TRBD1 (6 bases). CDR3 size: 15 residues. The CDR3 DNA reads TGTGTCAGCAGCCAGTCCGGGACAAGCGGACTTGAGCAGTTCTTC. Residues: CVSSQSGTSGLEQFF.

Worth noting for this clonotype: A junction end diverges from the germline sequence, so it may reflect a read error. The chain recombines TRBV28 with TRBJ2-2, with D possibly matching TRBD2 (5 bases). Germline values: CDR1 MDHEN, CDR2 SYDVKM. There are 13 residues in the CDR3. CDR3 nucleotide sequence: TGTGTCAGCAGTTTGAGTGGGAGTGGGGAGCTGTTTTTT. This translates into CVSSLSGSGELFF.

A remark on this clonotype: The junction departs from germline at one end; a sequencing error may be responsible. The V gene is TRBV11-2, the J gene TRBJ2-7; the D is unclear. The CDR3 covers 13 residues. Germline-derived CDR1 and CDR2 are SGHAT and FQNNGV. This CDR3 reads CDSSLGSNYDQYF. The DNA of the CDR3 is TGTGACAGCAGTTTAGGCTCAAACTACGATCAGTACTTC. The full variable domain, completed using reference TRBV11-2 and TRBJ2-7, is EAGVAQSPRYKIIEKRQSVAFWCNPISGHATLYWYQQILGQGPKLLIQFQNNGVVDDSQLPKDRFSAERLKGVDSTLKIQPAKLEDSAVYLCDSSLGSNYDQYFGPGTRLTVT.

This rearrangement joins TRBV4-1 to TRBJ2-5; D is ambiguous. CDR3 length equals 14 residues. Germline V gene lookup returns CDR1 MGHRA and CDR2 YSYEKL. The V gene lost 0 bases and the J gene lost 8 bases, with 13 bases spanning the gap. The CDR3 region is CASSQEDRAVTQYF. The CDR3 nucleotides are TGCGCCAGCAGCCAAGAAGATAGGGCCGTAACCCAGTACTTC.

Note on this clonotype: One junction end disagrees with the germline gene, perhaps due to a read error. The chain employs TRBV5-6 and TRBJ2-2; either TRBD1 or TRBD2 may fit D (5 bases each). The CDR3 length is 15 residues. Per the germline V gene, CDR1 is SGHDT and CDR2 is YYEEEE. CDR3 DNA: TGTGTCAGCAGATTGGCACCCAGAGTCGCCGGGGACCTGTTTTTT. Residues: CVSRLAPRVAGDLFF.

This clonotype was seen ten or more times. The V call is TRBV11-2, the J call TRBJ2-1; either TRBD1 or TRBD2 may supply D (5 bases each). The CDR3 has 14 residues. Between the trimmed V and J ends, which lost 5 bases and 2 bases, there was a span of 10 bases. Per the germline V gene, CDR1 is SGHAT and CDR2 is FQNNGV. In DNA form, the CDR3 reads TGTGCCAGCAGCCATCGAGGGGCCTACAATGAGCAGTTCTTC. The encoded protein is CASSHRGAYNEQFF.

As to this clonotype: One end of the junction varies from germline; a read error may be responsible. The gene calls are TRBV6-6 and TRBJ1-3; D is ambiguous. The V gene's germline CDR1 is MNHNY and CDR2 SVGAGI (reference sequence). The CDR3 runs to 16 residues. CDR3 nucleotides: TGTTCCAGCAGTTACGGATCGGGGATTGCCGGAAACAACATATATTTT. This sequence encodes CSSSYGSGIAGNNIYF.

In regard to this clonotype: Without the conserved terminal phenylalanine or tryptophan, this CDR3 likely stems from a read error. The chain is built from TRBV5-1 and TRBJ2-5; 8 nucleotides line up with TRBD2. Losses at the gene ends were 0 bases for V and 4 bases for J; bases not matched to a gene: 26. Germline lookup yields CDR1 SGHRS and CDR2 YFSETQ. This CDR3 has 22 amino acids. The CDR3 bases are TGCGCCAGCAGCTTGGCCCAGACCAGCGCTAGCGGGTTGTGGGGGAAGAGAGAGACCCAGTACCTC. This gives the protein CASSLAQTSASGLWGKRETQYL.

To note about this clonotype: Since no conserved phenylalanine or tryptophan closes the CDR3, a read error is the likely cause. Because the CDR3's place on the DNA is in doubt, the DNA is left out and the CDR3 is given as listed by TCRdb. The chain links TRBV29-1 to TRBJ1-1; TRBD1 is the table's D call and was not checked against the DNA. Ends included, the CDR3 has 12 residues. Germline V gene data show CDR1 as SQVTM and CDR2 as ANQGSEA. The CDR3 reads CSVQTGSTEALI.

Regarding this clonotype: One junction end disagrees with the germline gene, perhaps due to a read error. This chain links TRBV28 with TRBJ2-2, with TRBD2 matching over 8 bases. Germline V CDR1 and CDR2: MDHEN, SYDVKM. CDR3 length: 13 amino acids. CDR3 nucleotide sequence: TGTGCCAACAGTTTGAGCGGGAGTAGGGAGCTGTTTTTT. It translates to CANSLSGSRELFF. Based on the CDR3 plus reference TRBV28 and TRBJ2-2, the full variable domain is DVKVTQSSRYLVKRTGEKVFLECVQDMDHENMFWYRQDPGLGLRLIYFSYDVKMKEKGDIPEGYSVSREKKERFSLILESASTNQTSMYLCANSLSGSRELFFGEGSRLTVL.

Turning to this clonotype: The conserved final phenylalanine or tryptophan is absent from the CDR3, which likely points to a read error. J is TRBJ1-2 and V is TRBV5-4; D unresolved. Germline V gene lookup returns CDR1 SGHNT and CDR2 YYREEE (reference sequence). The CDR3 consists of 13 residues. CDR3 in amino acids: CASSPFHDYGYTL. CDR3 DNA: TGTGCCAGCAGCCCATTCCATGACTACGGCTACACCCTC.

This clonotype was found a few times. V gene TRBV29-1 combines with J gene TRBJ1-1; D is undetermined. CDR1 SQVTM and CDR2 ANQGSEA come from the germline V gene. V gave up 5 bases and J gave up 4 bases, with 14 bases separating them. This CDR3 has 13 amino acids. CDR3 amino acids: CSVHSGRSTEAFF. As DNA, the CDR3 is TGCAGCGTTCACAGCGGGAGATCCACTGAAGCTTTCTTT.

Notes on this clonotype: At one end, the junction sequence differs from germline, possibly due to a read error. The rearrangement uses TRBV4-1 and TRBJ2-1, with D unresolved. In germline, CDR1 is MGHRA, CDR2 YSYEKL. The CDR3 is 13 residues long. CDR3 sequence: CASGQGMCNEQFF. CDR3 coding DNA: TGCGCCAGCGGCCAAGGAATGTGCAATGAGCAGTTCTTC.

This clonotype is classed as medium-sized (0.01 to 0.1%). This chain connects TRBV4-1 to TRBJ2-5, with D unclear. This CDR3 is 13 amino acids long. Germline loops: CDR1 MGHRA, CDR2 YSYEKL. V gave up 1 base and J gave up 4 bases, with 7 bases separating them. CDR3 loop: CASSQAPLETQYF. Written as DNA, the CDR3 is TGCGCCAGCAGCCAAGCGCCTTTAGAGACCCAGTACTTC.

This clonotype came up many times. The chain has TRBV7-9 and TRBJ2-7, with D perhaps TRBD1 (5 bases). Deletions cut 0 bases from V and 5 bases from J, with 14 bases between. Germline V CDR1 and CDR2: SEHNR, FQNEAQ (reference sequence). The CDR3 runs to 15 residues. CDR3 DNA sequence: TGTGCCAGCAGCTTAGCAGGGGCCCCCATGGACGAGCAGTACTTC. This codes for CASSLAGAPMDEQYF.

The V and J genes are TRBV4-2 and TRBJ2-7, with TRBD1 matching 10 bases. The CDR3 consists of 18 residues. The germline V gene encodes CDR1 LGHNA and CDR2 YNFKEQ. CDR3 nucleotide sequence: TGTGTCAGTAGCCAGGAACACCTAGGACAGGGGGAACCGCGCGAGCAGTACTTC. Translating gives CVSSQEHLGQGEPREQYF.

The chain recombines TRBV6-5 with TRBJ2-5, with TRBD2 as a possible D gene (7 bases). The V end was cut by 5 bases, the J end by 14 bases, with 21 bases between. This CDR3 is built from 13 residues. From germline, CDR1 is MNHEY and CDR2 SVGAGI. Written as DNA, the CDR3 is TGTGCCAGCAGTACCGACGGGGGGCTGACTCAATACTTC. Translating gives CASSTDGGLTQYF.

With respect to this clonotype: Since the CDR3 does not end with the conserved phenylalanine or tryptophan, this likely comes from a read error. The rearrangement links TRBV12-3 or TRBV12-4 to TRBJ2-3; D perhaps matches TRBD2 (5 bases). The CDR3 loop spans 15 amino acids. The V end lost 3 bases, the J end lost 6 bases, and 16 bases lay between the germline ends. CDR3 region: CASSFPPPSMDTQYL. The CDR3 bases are TGTGCCAGCAGTTTTCCCCCTCCTAGCATGGATACGCAGTATTTG.

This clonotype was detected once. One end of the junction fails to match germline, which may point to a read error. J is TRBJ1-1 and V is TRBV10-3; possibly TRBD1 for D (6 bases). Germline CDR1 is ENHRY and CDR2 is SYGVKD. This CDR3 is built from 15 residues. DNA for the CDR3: TGTGCCTTCGGCACCGGGACAACGCTGAACACTGGAGCTTTCTTT. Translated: CAFGTGTTLNTGAFF.

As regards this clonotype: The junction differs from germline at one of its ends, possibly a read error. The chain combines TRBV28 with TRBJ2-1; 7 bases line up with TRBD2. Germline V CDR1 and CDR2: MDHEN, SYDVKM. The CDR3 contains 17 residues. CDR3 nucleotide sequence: TGTGCCAGCTCCCATTACGGGGGAGGGCTATCCTACAATGTGCAGTTCTTC. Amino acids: CASSHYGGGLSYNVQFF.

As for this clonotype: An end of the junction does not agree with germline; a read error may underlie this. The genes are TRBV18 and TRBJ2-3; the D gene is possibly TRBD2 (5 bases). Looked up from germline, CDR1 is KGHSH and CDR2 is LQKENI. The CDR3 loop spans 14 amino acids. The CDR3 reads CASSLPGITDTRYF. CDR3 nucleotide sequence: TGTGCCAGCTCGCTCCCCGGGATCACAGATACGCGGTATTTT.

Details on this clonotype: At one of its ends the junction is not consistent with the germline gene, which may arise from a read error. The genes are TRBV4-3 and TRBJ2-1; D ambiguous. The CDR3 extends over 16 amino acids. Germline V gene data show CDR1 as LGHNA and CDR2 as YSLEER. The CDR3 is CTSSQDAGSSYNEQFF. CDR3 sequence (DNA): TGCACCAGCAGCCAAGATGCAGGAAGCTCCTATAATGAGCAGTTCTTC.

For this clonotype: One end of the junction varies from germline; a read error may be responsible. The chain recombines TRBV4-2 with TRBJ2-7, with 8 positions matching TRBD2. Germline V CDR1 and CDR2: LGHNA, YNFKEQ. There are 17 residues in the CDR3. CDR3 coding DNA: TGTGCCAGCTGCCAATCTGACTGTAGCGGGGCCGCCTACGAGCAGTACTTC. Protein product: CASCQSDCSGAAYEQYF.

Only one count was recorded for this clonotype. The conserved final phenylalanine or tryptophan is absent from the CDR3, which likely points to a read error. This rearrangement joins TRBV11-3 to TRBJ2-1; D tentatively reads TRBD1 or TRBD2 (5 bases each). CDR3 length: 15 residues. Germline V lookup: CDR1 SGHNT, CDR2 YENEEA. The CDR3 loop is CTSSFGARPYNEQFL. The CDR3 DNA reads TGTACCAGCAGCTTCGGGGCCCGCCCCTACAATGAGCAGTTCTTA.

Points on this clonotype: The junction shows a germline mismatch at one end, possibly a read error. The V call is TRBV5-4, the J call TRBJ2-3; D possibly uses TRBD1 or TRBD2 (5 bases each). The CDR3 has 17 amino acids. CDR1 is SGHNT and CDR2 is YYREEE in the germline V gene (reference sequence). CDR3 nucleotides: TGTGTCAGCGGCGTAGACGGACACCCTACACCCACAGATACGCAGTATTTT. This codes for CVSGVDGHPTPTDTQYF.